Listed here are 30 T cell receptor beta chains from one sample, sequenced in a study of cytomegalovirus exposure and HLA in healthy donors. Measured with immunoSEQ multiplex PCR; TCRdb has only the in-frame clones, and not every one. Here the sample spans some 130,000 clones, approximately 87% being singletons. Sequenced material: PBMCs. These receptors came from a woman aged 18-29 years in good health and CMV-seropositive.

The V gene is TRBV11-2, the J gene TRBJ1-6; D gene unclear. The length of the CDR3 is 13 residues. V was clipped by 1 base and J by 6 bases, with 4 bases between them. CDR1 and CDR2 (germline): SGHAT, FQNNGV. CDR3 DNA sequence: TGTGCCAGCAGCTTAGTCTTTAATTCACCCCTCCACTTT. Its translation is CASSLVFNSPLHF.

The chain carries TRBV5-1 and TRBJ1-1; possibly TRBD1 for D (5 bases). CDR3 length: 13 amino acids. Germline CDR1 reads SGHRS; CDR2 reads YFSETQ. V lost 4 bases and J 4 bases, leaving 11 bases between the germline ends. DNA of the CDR3: TGCGCCAGCAGCCCGGGGGTGGGCACTGAAGCTTTCTTT. It translates to CASSPGVGTEAFF.

The genes are TRBV7-9 and TRBJ1-1; 8 bases are a match to TRBD1. The CDR3 extends over 13 amino acids. With V trimmed by 4 bases and J by 4 bases, 2 bases remained unmatched. Germline V gene data show CDR1 as SEHNR and CDR2 as FQNEAQ (reference sequence). CDR3 sequence: CASSYQGATEAFF. The DNA of the CDR3 is TGTGCCAGCAGCTATCAGGGGGCCACTGAAGCTTTCTTT. Together with reference TRBV7-9 and TRBJ1-1, the CDR3 gives the full variable domain: DTGVSQNPRHKITKRGQNVTFRCDPISEHNRLYWYRQTLGQGPEFLTYFQNEAQLEKSRLLSDRFSAERPKGSFSTLEIQRTEQGDSAMYLCASSYQGATEAFFGQGTRLTVV.

This rearrangement joins TRBV30 to TRBJ1-4; D not certain. The CDR3 length is 12 residues. The germline CDR1 and CDR2 sequences are GTSNPN and SVGIG (reference sequence). The ends were cut back, 3 bases at V and 11 bases at J, with 13 bases in the middle. The CDR3 bases are TGTGCCTGGAGAGAGGAGAGCGGGAAACTGTTTTTT. Translating gives CAWREESGKLFF.

This chain uses TRBV5-4 with TRBJ1-1, with 7 bases identical to TRBD1. Trimming at V came to 4 bases and at J to 1 base, leaving 16 bases not matched to a gene. Germline-derived CDR1 and CDR2 are SGHNT and YYREEE (reference sequence). CDR3 size: 18 residues. The CDR3 sequence: CASSAIGGQHLWNTEAFF. The CDR3, as DNA: TGTGCCAGCAGCGCTATTGGGGGACAGCATCTATGGAACACTGAAGCTTTCTTT. The full variable domain, rest sourced from reference TRBV5-4 and TRBJ1-1, is ETGVTQSPTHLIKTRGQQVTLRCSSQSGHNTVSWYQQALGQGPQFIFQYYREEENGRGNFPPRFSGLQFPNYSSELNVNALELDDSALYLCASSAIGGQHLWNTEAFFGQGTRLTVV.

The chain uses TRBV5-1 and TRBJ2-3; 11 nucleotides line up with TRBD1. The J segment lost 0 bases and the V segment lost 2 bases, leaving 8 bases of the junction unmatched. Germline CDR1 reads SGHRS; CDR2 reads YFSETQ. The CDR3 has 18 residues. CDR3 in DNA: TGCGCCAGCAGCTTTGCCGGGACAGGGGGATACAGCACAGATACGCAGTATTTT. This sequence encodes CASSFAGTGGYSTDTQYF.

This chain uses TRBV15 with TRBJ2-7; tentatively, D is TRBD1 (5 bases). CDR1 is LNHNV, CDR2 YYDKDF, per germline (reference sequence). With 1 base removed from V and 1 base from J, the gap between germline ends came to 14 bases. The CDR3 runs to 16 residues. As DNA, the CDR3 is TGTGCCACCAGCAGAGCGGTTCGACAGCCGTCCTACGAGCAGTACTTC. Translation: CATSRAVRQPSYEQYF.

J is TRBJ1-5 and V is TRBV4-1; D may be TRBD1 (5 bases). V lost 1 base and J 1 base, leaving 5 bases between the germline ends. The CDR3 has 14 residues. Germline assignment: CDR1 MGHRA and CDR2 YSYEKL. CDR3 nucleotides: TGCGCCAGCAGCCAAGGACAGAGCAATCAGCCCCAGCATTTT. Its translation: CASSQGQSNQPQHF.

V gene TRBV19 combines with J gene TRBJ2-2, with 11 bases matching TRBD2. V lost 5 bases to trimming and J lost 8 bases; unmatched junction nucleotides: 13. This CDR3 comprises 17 residues. Germline CDR1 LNHDA, CDR2 SQIVND (reference sequence). This chain's CDR3 is CASSRTTSGRGGGELFF. The CDR3 coding sequence is TGTGCCAGTAGTCGGACCACTAGCGGGAGAGGAGGTGGGGAGCTGTTTTTT.

This chain links TRBV28 with TRBJ1-5; possibly TRBD1 for D (5 bases). Trimming took off 3 bases at V and 2 bases at J, with 8 bases between the two ends. CDR1 MDHEN and CDR2 SYDVKM come from the germline V gene. The length of the CDR3 is 14 residues. The CDR3: CASSLGRGNQPQHF. DNA for the CDR3: TGTGCCAGCAGTTTGGGCAGGGGCAATCAGCCCCAGCATTTT.

The chain carries TRBV10-1 and TRBJ1-2; 8 bases match TRBD1. V lost 7 bases and J lost 2; bases outside the gene matches: 6. Germline-derived CDR1 and CDR2 are WNHNN and SYGVQD (reference sequence). The CDR3 has 14 amino acids. DNA of the CDR3: TGCGCCAGCACCGAGGACAGGGCCAACTATGGCTACACCTTC. Its translation is CASTEDRANYGYTF.

On this clone itself: A much more abundant neighbour one base away suggests this may be a read error. J is TRBJ1-1 and V is TRBV7-9; D remains ambiguous. Germline V CDR1 and CDR2: SEHNR, FQNEAQ (reference sequence). The V end lost 3 bases, the J end lost 4 bases, and 6 bases lay between the germline ends. This CDR3 comprises 12 residues. The chain's CDR3 is CASSLRGTEAFF. DNA for the CDR3: TGTGCCAGCAGCTTGCGAGGCACTGAAGCTTTCTTT.

J is TRBJ1-4 and V is TRBV2, with D possibly matching TRBD1 (5 bases). The germline gives CDR1 SNHLY, CDR2 FYNNEI. The CDR3 is made up of 13 amino acids. V was clipped by 4 bases and J by 7 bases, with 10 bases between them. The DNA of the CDR3 is TGTGCCAGCAGTGCGCAGGGTGGTGAAAAACTGTTTTTT. Its protein product is CASSAQGGEKLFF.

J is TRBJ1-2 and V is TRBV30, with 7 bases identical to TRBD1. Germline trimming cut 0 bases from V and 7 bases from J; bases unmatched to any gene: 5. Per the germline V gene, CDR1 is GTSNPN and CDR2 is SVGIG (reference sequence). The CDR3 loop spans 13 amino acids. The CDR3 coding sequence is TGTGCCTGGAGTGTCTCTCAGGGGGGTGGCTACACCTTC. Encoded protein: CAWSVSQGGGYTF.

CDR3 bases: TGTGCCAGCCTGGGGGCCCGGGGTCAAGAGACCCAGTACTTC. Its protein product is CASLGARGQETQYF. This chain uses TRBV2 with TRBJ2-5; D is possibly TRBD1 (6 bases). V lost 8 bases and J 2 bases, leaving 15 bases between the germline ends. Germline V gives CDR1 SNHLY, CDR2 FYNNEI. This CDR3 has 14 residues.

The chain couples TRBV27 to TRBJ1-2, with TRBD1 identical over 7 bases. After removal of 5 bases from V and 3 bases from J, the junction contained 3 bases not matched to a gene. The CDR3 contains 13 residues. Germline CDR1 is MNHEY and CDR2 is SMNVEV (reference sequence). DNA for the CDR3: TGTGCCAGCAGTGAGACAGGGTACTATGGCTACACCTTC. Translated: CASSETGYYGYTF.

This sequence joins TRBV4-1 and TRBJ1-3; a possible D gene is TRBD1 (6 bases). There are 17 residues in the CDR3. Germline values: CDR1 MGHRA, CDR2 YSYEKL. V gave up 1 base and J gave up 0 bases, with 13 bases separating them. The CDR3 sequence is CASSQALDRTSGNTIYF. The CDR3 DNA is TGCGCCAGCAGCCAAGCCCTAGACAGGACCTCTGGAAACACCATATATTTT.

The rearrangement joins TRBV7-6 to TRBJ1-3; no reliable D call. The germline V gene has CDR1 SGHVS and CDR2 FNYEAQ. The ends were cut back, 4 bases at V and 0 bases at J, with 13 bases in the middle. The CDR3 is 16 amino acids. This chain's CDR3 is CASSSLKVSSGNTIYF. DNA for the CDR3: TGTGCCAGCAGCTCCCTCAAAGTGAGCTCTGGAAACACCATATATTTT.

The J gene is TRBJ1-1, the V gene TRBV30; D remains ambiguous. This CDR3 contains 13 residues. Germline V lookup: CDR1 GTSNPN, CDR2 SVGIG (reference sequence). V shed 3 bases and J shed 6 bases, with 14 bases lying between them. CDR3 protein: CAWSVVQRAEAFF. Written as DNA, the CDR3 is TGTGCCTGGAGCGTAGTGCAGAGGGCTGAAGCTTTCTTT. Full variable domain (outside the CDR3, taken from reference TRBV30 and TRBJ1-1): SQTIHQWPATLVQPVGSPLSLECTVEGTSNPNLYWYRQAAGRGLQLLFYSVGIGQISSEVPQNLSASRPQDRQFILSSKKLLLSDSGFYLCAWSVVQRAEAFFGQGTRLTVV.

This clone was detected only once. V usage is TRBV7-6 and J usage is TRBJ1-1; the D gene is possibly TRBD1 (5 bases). The CDR3 loop spans 18 amino acids. V was shortened by 2 bases and J by 1 base, with 20 bases between the two germline ends. Germline CDR1 is SGHVS and CDR2 is FNYEAQ. The CDR3 DNA sequence: TGTGCCAGCAGCTTACGGGCGGGGTTCGGGGGACCGAACACTGAAGCTTTCTTT. Amino acid sequence: CASSLRAGFGGPNTEAFF. The full variable domain, completed using reference TRBV7-6 and TRBJ1-1, is GAGVSQSPRYKVTKRGQDVALRCDPISGHVSLYWYRQALGQGPEFLTYFNYEAQQDKSGLPNDRFSAERPEGSISTLTIQRTEQRDSAMYRCASSLRAGFGGPNTEAFFGQGTRLTVV.

The chain links TRBV2 to TRBJ2-5, with D unclear. The germline V and J ends were trimmed by 2 bases and 7 bases, with 11 bases remaining between them. Germline loops: CDR1 SNHLY, CDR2 FYNNEI. CDR3 length: 13 amino acids. The CDR3: CASSEPVRGTQYF. As DNA, the CDR3 is TGTGCCAGCAGTGAACCGGTCCGTGGGACCCAGTACTTC.

The J gene is TRBJ2-3, the V gene TRBV11-3; D is perhaps TRBD2 (6 bases). The CDR3 runs 16 residues. CDR1 SGHNT and CDR2 YENEEA come from the germline V gene. V dropped 6 bases and J dropped 0 bases, with 16 bases sitting between them. The CDR3 coding sequence is TGTGCCAGCAGTTCCTTTGCTAGCGCTAGCACAGATACGCAGTATTTT. Translated: CASSSFASASTDTQYF.

V is TRBV7-6 and J is TRBJ1-1, with D unresolved. The CDR3 runs 15 residues. V was shortened by 2 bases and J by 4 bases, with 14 bases between the two germline ends. Germline values: CDR1 SGHVS, CDR2 FNYEAQ. CDR3 nucleotides: TGTGCCAGCAGCTTAAACGCAGTACCGGGCACTGAAGCTTTCTTT. Its translation is CASSLNAVPGTEAFF.

V and J are TRBV19 and TRBJ2-2; 7 bases line up with TRBD2. Trimming at V came to 8 bases and at J to 4 bases, leaving 4 bases not matched to a gene. In germline, CDR1 is LNHDA, CDR2 SQIVND (reference sequence). CDR3 length: 13 residues. The CDR3 region is CASSREGTGELFF. The CDR3 coding sequence is TGTGCCAGTTCCAGGGAGGGCACCGGGGAGCTGTTTTTT.

This chain joins TRBV7-2 and TRBJ2-5, with TRBD2 matching 7 bases. The CDR3 is 14 residues long. The germline gives CDR1 SGHTA, CDR2 FQGNSA. V dropped 5 bases and J dropped 2; count of bases not matched to a gene: 5. CDR3 sequence reads: CASSLRLAQETQYF. CDR3 nucleotide sequence: TGTGCCAGCAGCCTGAGACTAGCACAAGAGACCCAGTACTTC.

The chain links TRBV6-5 to TRBJ2-5, with unresolved D. The CDR3 extends over 14 amino acids. Trimming shortened V by 0 bases and J by 2 bases, and 7 bases separated the two germline ends. Germline CDR1 is MNHEY and CDR2 is SVGAGI. The CDR3 reads CASSYSRKQETQYF. As DNA, the CDR3 is TGTGCCAGCAGTTACTCGAGGAAACAAGAGACCCAGTACTTC.

V gene TRBV13 combines with J gene TRBJ2-3; a possible D gene is TRBD2 (5 bases). Between the trimmed V and J ends, which lost 2 bases and 0 bases, there was a span of 12 bases. The CDR3 spans 16 residues. CDR1 is PRHDT, CDR2 FYEKMQ, per germline (reference sequence). CDR3 DNA sequence: TGTGCCAGCAGCTTACGGGGAAAGACTAGCACAGATACGCAGTATTTT. It translates to CASSLRGKTSTDTQYF.

This sequence joins TRBV29-1 and TRBJ2-3; 7 bases are a match to TRBD2. This CDR3 has 11 amino acids. From germline, CDR1 is SQVTM and CDR2 ANQGSEA. The V segment lost 7 bases and the J segment 6 bases; nucleotides outside the gene matches: 4. Here the CDR3 DNA reads TGCAGCGGGCTGACTAGCGATACGCAGTATTTT. As protein: CSGLTSDTQYF.

V usage is TRBV19 and J usage is TRBJ2-3; 8 bases are shared with TRBD2. Per germline, CDR1 LNHDA and CDR2 SQIVND (reference sequence). The CDR3 spans 15 residues. Losses at the gene ends were 7 bases for V and 4 bases for J; bases not matched to a gene: 10. The CDR3 DNA is TGTGCCAGTAAAACACTCGGGGGGGCCTCAGATACGCAGTATTTT. Its protein product is CASKTLGGASDTQYF.

The chain is built from TRBV6-6 and TRBJ2-7; 11 nucleotides line up with TRBD1. The V segment lost 4 bases and the J segment 2 bases; nucleotides outside the gene matches: 1. This CDR3 comprises 14 residues. The germline V gene encodes CDR1 MNHNY and CDR2 SVGAGI (reference sequence). CDR3 protein: CASSWDRGTYEQYF. The DNA for the CDR3 is TGTGCCAGCAGTTGGGACAGGGGGACCTACGAGCAGTACTTC.